Included here is one T cell receptor beta chain sequence, with context. Its specificity is unknown. Here immunoSEQ multiplex PCR was the method, and the copy in TCRdb shows in-frame clones only, minus some. The top ten clones hold about 2.3% of a sample with around 83,000 clones, roughly nine tenths of them seen once. This sample is part of a study of OX40 agonist ivuxolimab in advanced cancers. Study-level background: Patients received intravenous ivuxolimab every 2 weeks at 0.01 to 10 mg/kg. Among those treated, three patients had partial responses, one with hepatocellular carcinoma and two with cutaneous melanoma. General study findings and limits: Expanded clones belonging to CD8+ T cells outnumbered, on average, those of CD4+. Expanded peripheral T cells had an undetermined antigen specificity.

Germline V gene sequence: CDR1 SGHNT, CDR2 YYREEE (reference sequence). The CDR3 consists of 15 residues. V shed 4 bases and J shed 7 bases, with 19 bases lying between them. The sequenced sample was CD4+ or CD8+ T cells sorted from blood, obtained in a trial of the OX40 agonist ivuxolimab. The rearrangement links TRBV5-4 to TRBJ2-3; TRBD1 might be the D (7 bases). This clonotype was sampled from an adult with an advanced solid tumor such as melanoma, head and neck, liver or kidney cancer. The CDR3 DNA reads TGTGCCAGCAGCCATCGGGACAGCGGGTCATATACGCAGTATTTT. Its protein is CASSHRDSGSYTQYF.